This T cell receptor beta chain was documented in a study of blood T cell repertoires in COVID-19. Here immunoSEQ multiplex PCR was the method, and the copy in TCRdb shows in-frame clones only, minus some. The table lists 250,000 or so clones, around 90% of them singletons. Trimming left V 5 bases short and J 8 bases short, with 15 bases between. CDR1 SGHTA and CDR2 FQGNSA come from the germline V gene. The CDR3 runs to 13 residues. This TCR was recovered from a middle-aged man who had been exposed to COVID-19. The chain uses TRBV7-2 and TRBJ1-2; tentative D call: TRBD1 (6 bases). The sample was PBMCs or T cells enriched from blood (not recorded which). CDR3 bases: TGTGCCAGCAGCGTAGGACAGATAGAGGGCTACACCTTC. Translating it yields CASSVGQIEGYTF.